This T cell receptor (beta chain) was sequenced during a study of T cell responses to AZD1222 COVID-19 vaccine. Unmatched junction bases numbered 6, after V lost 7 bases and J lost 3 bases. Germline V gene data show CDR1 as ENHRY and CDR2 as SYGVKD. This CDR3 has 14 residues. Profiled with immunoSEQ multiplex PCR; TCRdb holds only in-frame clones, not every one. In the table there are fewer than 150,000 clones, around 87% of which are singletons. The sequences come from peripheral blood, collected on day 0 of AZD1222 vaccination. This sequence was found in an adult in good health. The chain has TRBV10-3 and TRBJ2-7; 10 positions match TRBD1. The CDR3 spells CAIIPGQGIYEQYF. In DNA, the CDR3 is TGTGCCATCATTCCGGGACAGGGGATCTACGAGCAGTACTTC.